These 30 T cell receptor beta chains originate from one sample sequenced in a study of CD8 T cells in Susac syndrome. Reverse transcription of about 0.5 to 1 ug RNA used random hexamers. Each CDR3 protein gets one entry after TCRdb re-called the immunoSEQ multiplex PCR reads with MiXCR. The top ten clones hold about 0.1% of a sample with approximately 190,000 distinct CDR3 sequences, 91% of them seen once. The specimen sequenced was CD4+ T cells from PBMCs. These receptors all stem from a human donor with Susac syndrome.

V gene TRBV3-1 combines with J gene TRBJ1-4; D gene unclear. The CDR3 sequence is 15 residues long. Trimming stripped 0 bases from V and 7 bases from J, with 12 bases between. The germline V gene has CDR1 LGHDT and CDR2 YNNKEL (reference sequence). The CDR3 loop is CASSQDLAISEKLFF. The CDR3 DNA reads TGTGCCAGCAGCCAAGATTTGGCAATTAGTGAAAAACTGTTTTTT.

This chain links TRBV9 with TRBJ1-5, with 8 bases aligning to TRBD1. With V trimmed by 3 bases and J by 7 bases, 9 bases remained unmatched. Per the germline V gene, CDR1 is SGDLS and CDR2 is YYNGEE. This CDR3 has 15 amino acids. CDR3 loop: CASSATGQGGQPQHF. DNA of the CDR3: TGTGCCAGCAGCGCGACCGGACAGGGAGGCCAGCCCCAGCATTTT.

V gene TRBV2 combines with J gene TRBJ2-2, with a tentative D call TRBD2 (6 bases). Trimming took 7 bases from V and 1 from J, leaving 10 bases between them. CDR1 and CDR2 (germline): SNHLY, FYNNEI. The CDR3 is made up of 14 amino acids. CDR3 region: CASKGGQNTGELFF. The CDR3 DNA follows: TGTGCCAGCAAGGGAGGCCAGAACACCGGGGAGCTGTTTTTT. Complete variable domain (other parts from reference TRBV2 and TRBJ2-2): EPEVTQTPSHQVTQMGQEVILRCVPISNHLYFYWYRQILGQKVEFLVSFYNNEISEKSEIFDDQFSVERPDGSNFTLKIRSTKLEDSAMYFCASKGGQNTGELFFGEGSRLTVL.

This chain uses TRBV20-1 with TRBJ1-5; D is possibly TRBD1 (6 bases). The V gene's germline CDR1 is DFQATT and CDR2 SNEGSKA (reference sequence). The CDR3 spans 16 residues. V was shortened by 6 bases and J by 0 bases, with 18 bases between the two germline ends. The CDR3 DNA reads TGCAGTGCAAATAAAGAAACAGGGTATAGCAATCAGCCCCAGCATTTT. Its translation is CSANKETGYSNQPQHF.

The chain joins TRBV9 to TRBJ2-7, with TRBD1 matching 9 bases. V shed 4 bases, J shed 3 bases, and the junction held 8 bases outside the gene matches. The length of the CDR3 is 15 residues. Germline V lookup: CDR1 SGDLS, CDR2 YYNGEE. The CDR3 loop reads CASSPGTGINYEQYF. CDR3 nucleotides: TGTGCCAGCAGCCCAGGGACAGGGATAAACTACGAGCAGTACTTC. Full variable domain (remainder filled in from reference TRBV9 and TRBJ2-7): DSGVTQTPKHLITATGQRVTLRCSPRSGDLSVYWYQQSLDQGLQFLIQYYNGEERAKGNILERFSAQQFPDLHSELNLSSLELGDSALYFCASSPGTGINYEQYFGPGTRLTVT.

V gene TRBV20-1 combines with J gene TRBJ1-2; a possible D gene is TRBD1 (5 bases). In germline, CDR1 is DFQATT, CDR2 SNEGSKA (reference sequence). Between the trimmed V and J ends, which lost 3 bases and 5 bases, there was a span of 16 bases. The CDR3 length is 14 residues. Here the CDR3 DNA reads TGCAGTGCTAGGGAAGAAGGGGTGGAGTATGGCTACACCTTC. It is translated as CSAREEGVEYGYTF.

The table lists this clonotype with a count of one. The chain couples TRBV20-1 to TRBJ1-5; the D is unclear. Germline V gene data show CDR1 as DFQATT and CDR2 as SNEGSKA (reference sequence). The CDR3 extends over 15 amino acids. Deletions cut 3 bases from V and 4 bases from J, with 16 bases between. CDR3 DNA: TGCAGTGCTAGTAGGCAGGCAGTCTGGAATCAGCCCCAGCATTTT. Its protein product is CSASRQAVWNQPQHF.

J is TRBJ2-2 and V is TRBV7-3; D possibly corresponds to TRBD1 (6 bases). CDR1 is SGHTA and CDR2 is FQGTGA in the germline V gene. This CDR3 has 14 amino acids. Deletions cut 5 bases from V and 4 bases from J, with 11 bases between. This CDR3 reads CASSTGLATGELFF. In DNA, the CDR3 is TGTGCCAGCAGCACAGGGTTAGCCACCGGGGAGCTGTTTTTT.

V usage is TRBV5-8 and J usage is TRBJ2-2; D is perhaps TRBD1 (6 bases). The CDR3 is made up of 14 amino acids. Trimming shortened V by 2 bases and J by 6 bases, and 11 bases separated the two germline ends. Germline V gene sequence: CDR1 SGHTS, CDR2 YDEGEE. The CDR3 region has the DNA TGTGCCAGCAGCTTACCCCAGGGGCCCGGGGAGCTGTTTTTT. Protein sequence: CASSLPQGPGELFF.

CDR3 in DNA: TGCGCCAGCACCCAGGGGGACAGGGAGACCGGGGAGCTGTTTTTT. This translates into CASTQGDRETGELFF. V gene TRBV5-1 combines with J gene TRBJ2-2, with TRBD1 matching over 9 bases. The CDR3 length is 15 residues. The V and J ends lost 6 bases and 5 bases, in that order; junction bases with no gene match: 8. Germline CDR1 is SGHRS and CDR2 is YFSETQ.

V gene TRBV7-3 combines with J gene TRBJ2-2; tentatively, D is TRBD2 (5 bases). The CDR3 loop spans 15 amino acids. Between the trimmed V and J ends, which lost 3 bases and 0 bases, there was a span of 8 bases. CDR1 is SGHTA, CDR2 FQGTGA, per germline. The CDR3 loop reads CASSFSDANTGELFF. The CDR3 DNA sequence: TGTGCCAGCAGCTTTAGCGATGCGAACACCGGGGAGCTGTTTTTT.

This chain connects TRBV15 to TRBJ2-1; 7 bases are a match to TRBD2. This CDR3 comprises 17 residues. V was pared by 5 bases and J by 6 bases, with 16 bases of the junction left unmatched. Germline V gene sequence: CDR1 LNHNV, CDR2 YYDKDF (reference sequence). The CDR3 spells CATSASRTSVGSNEQFF. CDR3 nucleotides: TGTGCCACCAGCGCATCGAGAACTAGCGTTGGGAGCAATGAGCAGTTCTTC. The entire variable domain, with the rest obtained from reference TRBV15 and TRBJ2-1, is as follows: DAMVIQNPRYQVTQFGKPVTLSCSQTLNHNVMYWYQQKSSQAPKLLFHYYDKDFNNEADTPDNFQSRRPNTSFCFLDIRSPGLGDTAMYLCATSASRTSVGSNEQFFGPGTRLTVL.

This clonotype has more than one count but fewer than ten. The DNA of the CDR3 is TGCAGTGCTAGAGTGAGTGGTTATGGCTACACCTTC. Residues: CSARVSGYGYTF. The chain is built from TRBV20-1 and TRBJ1-2; no clear D. Germline V CDR1 and CDR2: DFQATT, SNEGSKA (reference sequence). V lost 1 base to trimming and J lost 5 bases, with 8 bases between them. This CDR3 has 12 amino acids.

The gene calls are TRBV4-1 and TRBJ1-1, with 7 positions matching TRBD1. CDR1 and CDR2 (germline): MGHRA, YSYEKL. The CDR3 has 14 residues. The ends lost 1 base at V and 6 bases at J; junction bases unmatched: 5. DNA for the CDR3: TGCGCCAGCAGCCAAGCAGACAGGGTTTCTGAAGCTTTCTTT. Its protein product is CASSQADRVSEAFF.

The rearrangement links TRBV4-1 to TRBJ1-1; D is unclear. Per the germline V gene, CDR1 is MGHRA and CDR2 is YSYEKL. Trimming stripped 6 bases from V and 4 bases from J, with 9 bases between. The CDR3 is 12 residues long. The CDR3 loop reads CASRQPGTEAFF. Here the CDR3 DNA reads TGCGCCAGCAGACAGCCGGGCACTGAAGCTTTCTTT.

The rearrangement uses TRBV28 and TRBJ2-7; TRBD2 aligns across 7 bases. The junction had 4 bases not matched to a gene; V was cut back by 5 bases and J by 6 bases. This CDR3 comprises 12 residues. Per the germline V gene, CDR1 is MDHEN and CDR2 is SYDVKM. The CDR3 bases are TGTGCCAGCAGTCTCATAGCGGGCGAGCAGTACTTC. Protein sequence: CASSLIAGEQYF.

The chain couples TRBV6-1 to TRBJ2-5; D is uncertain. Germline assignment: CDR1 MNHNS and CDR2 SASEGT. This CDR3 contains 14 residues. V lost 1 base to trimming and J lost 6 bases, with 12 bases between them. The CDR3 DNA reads TGTGCCAGCAGTGAAGTGGACCCCCGGCAGACCCAGTACTTC. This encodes CASSEVDPRQTQYF.

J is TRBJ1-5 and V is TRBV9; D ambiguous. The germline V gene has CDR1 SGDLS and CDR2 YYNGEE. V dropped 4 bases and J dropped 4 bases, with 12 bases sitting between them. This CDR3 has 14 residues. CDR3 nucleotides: TGTGCCAGCAGCTCGTCGGGGTATAATCAGCCCCAGCATTTT. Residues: CASSSSGYNQPQHF.

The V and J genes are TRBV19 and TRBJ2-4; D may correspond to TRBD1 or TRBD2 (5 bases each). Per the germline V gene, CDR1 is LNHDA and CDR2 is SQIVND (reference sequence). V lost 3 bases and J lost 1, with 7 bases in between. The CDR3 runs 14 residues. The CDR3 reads CASSIGGAKNIQYF. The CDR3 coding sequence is TGTGCCAGTAGTATTGGGGGTGCCAAAAACATTCAGTACTTC.

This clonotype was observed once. CDR3 sequence (DNA): TGTGCCAGCAGTGAAGAGCGGGAGGGGTCCTACGAGCAGTACTTC. Its translation is CASSEEREGSYEQYF. The genes are TRBV2 and TRBJ2-7; TRBD2 matches at 10 bases. The CDR3 totals 15 residues. Germline loops: CDR1 SNHLY, CDR2 FYNNEI. Unmatched junction bases numbered 1, after V lost 1 base and J lost 1 base.

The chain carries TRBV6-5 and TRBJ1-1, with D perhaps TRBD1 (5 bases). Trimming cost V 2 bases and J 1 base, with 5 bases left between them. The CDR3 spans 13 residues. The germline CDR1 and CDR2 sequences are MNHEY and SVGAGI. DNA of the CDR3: TGTGCCAGCAGTTACGACAGGAACACTGAAGCTTTCTTT. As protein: CASSYDRNTEAFF.

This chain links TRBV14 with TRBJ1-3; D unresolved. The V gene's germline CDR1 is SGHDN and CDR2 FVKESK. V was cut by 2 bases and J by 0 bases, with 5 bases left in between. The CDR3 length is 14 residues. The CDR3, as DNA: TGTGCCAGCAGCCAATTTTCCTCTGGAAACACCATATATTTT. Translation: CASSQFSSGNTIYF.

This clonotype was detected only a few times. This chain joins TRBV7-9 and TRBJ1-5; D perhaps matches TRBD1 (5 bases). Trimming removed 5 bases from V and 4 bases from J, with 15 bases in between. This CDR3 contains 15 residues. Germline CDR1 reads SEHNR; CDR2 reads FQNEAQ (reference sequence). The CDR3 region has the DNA TGTGCCAGCAGCCCCACCGGGGGTGGAAATCAGCCCCAGCATTTT. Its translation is CASSPTGGGNQPQHF. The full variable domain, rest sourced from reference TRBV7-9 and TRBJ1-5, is DTGVSQNPRHKITKRGQNVTFRCDPISEHNRLYWYRQTLGQGPEFLTYFQNEAQLEKSRLLSDRFSAERPKGSFSTLEIQRTEQGDSAMYLCASSPTGGGNQPQHFGDGTRLSIL.

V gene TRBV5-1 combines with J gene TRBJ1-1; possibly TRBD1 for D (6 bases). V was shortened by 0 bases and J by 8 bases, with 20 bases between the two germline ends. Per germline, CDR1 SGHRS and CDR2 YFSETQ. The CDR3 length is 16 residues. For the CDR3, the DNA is TGCGCCAGCAGCTTGGAATTTTCTGGGGGCCCAAAAGAAGCTTTCTTT. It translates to CASSLEFSGGPKEAFF. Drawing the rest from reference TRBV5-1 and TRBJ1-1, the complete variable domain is KAGVTQTPRYLIKTRGQQVTLSCSPISGHRSVSWYQQTPGQGLQFLFEYFSETQRNKGNFPGRFSGRQFSNSRSEMNVSTLELGDSALYLCASSLEFSGGPKEAFFGQGTRLTVV.

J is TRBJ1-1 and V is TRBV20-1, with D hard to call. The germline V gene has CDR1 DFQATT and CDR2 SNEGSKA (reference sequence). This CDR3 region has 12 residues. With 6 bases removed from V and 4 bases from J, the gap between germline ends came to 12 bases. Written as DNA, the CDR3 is TGCAGTGCGAGGGAGGGCGGCACTGAAGCTTTCTTT. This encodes CSAREGGTEAFF.

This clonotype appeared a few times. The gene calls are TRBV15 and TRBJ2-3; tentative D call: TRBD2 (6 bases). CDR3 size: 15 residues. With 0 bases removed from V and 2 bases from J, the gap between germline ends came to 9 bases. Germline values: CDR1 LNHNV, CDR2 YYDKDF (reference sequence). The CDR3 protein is CATSREAGSTDTQYF. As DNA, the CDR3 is TGTGCCACCAGCAGAGAGGCGGGGTCCACAGATACGCAGTATTTT.

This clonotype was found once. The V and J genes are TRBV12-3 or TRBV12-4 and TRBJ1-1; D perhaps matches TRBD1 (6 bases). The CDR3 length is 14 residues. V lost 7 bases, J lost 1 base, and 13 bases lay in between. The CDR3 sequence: CASTNGGTNTEAFF. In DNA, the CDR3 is TGTGCCAGCACCAACGGGGGCACGAACACTGAAGCTTTCTTT.

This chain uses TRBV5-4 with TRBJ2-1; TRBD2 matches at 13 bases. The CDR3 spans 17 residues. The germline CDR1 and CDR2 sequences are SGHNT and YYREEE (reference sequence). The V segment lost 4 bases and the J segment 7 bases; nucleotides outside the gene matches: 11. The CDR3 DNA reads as TGTGCCAGCAGCGGCCGGACTAGCGGGAGCTATAGGAATGAGCAGTTCTTC. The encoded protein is CASSGRTSGSYRNEQFF.

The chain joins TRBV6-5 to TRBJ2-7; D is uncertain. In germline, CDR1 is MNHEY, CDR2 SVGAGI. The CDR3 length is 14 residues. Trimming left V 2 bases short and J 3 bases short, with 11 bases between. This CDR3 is CASSYSYEYYEQYF. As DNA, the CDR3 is TGTGCCAGCAGTTACAGTTATGAATACTACGAGCAGTACTTC.

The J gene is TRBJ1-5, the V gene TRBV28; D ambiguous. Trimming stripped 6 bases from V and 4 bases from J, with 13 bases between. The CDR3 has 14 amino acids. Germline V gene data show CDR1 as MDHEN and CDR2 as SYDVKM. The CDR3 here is CASRRTGSNQPQHF. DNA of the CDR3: TGTGCCAGCAGAAGGACCGGTAGTAATCAGCCCCAGCATTTT.